The next 7 T cell receptor beta chains were all read from a single sample in a study of immune evolution from preneoplasia to lung adenocarcinoma. The table came from immunoSEQ multiplex PCR; TCRdb's copy has only in-frame clones and leaves some out. This table holds 20,000 to 30,000 clones, 74% found once. Sequenced: FFPE invasive lung adenocarcinoma tissue. These TCRs come from a person between 60 and 70 years old with invasive lung adenocarcinoma. Some clones in this sample may be carry-over from other donors' samples.

By share, this clone ranks as medium-sized (0.01 to 0.1%). V gene TRBV6-1 combines with J gene TRBJ2-1; 11 nucleotides match TRBD1. Trimming cost V 1 base and J 8 bases; bases outside gene matches: 4. Looked up from germline, CDR1 is MNHNS and CDR2 is SASEGT. The CDR3 runs to 15 residues. Written as DNA, the CDR3 is TGTGCCAGCAGTGAAGTGGGACAGGGGGGCGATGAGCAGTTCTTC. Translating it yields CASSEVGQGGDEQFF.

V and J are TRBV9 and TRBJ2-3, with 12 bases fitting TRBD2. Germline lookup yields CDR1 SGDLS and CDR2 YYNGEE. The trim removed 0 bases at V and 5 bases at J, leaving 1 base unmatched. The CDR3 loop spans 15 amino acids. The CDR3 DNA follows: TGTGCCAGCAGCGTAGAGGGACTAGCGGGAGATACGCAGTATTTT. This gives the protein CASSVEGLAGDTQYF.

The rearrangement links TRBV10-3 to TRBJ1-4, with TRBD1 identical over 9 bases. V was clipped by 5 bases and J by 3 bases; unmatched bases: 7. This CDR3 is built from 16 residues. The germline gives CDR1 ENHRY, CDR2 SYGVKD. CDR3 residues: CAISPDRGISNEKLFF. CDR3 coding DNA: TGTGCCATCAGTCCGGACAGGGGTATATCTAATGAAAAACTGTTTTTT.

This clone showed up just once. The J gene is TRBJ2-5, the V gene TRBV6-6; weak D call: TRBD1 (6 bases). Trimming took off 5 bases at V and 2 bases at J, with 15 bases between the two ends. The CDR3 has 15 residues. The germline CDR1 and CDR2 sequences are MNHNY and SVGAGI (reference sequence). The CDR3 DNA follows: TGTGCCAGCAGTCACCAGGGGCAGGGGCAAGAGACCCAGTACTTC. Amino acids: CASSHQGQGQETQYF.

The CDR3 DNA sequence: TGTGCTAGTGGTTTGCGGGACAGTACACATGAGCAGTTCTTC. Amino acids: CASGLRDSTHEQFF. J is TRBJ2-1 and V is TRBV12-5; TRBD1 agrees at 7 bases. The CDR3 extends over 14 amino acids. CDR1 is LGHNT, CDR2 FRNRAP, per germline. V lost 2 bases to trimming and J lost 8 bases; unmatched junction nucleotides: 6.

The chain recombines TRBV5-4 with TRBJ2-1; D is ambiguous. This CDR3 contains 14 residues. V was pared by 4 bases and J by 6 bases, with 14 bases between. From germline, CDR1 is SGHNT and CDR2 YYREEE (reference sequence). Here the CDR3 reads CASSPRPRSNEQFF. CDR3 DNA sequence: TGTGCCAGCAGCCCCCGACCTAGGTCCAATGAGCAGTTCTTC.

This sequence joins TRBV7-2 and TRBJ2-3, with D possibly TRBD1 on 5 matching bases. Germline V gives CDR1 SGHTA, CDR2 FQGNSA. Trimming pared 3 bases from V and 5 bases from J, leaving 15 bases between. The CDR3 runs 15 residues. In DNA, the CDR3 is TGTGCCAGCAGCTTGGTCAGGGCCGGATTAGATACGCAGTATTTT. It is translated as CASSLVRAGLDTQYF.